These 4 T cell receptor beta chains share one sample of origin, sequenced in a study of blood T cells in healthy people across ages. Primers used in a second PCR of about 7 to 12 cycles were a sample-barcoded 5' primer and a J-beta primer mix. One entry per CDR3 protein, called by TCRdb with MiXCR from the 5' RACE reads. The table records hundreds of thousands of distinct CDR3 sequences, roughly 50% of them present only once. Specimen: blood. The receptors were sampled from a woman in her fifties or sixties in good health.

The J gene is TRBJ2-1, the V gene TRBV15; 14 positions match TRBD2. After removal of 8 bases from V and 7 bases from J, the junction contained 1 base not matched to a gene. This CDR3 region has 13 residues. Germline V lookup: CDR1 LNHNV, CDR2 YYDKDF (reference sequence). In DNA, the CDR3 is TGTGCCACCGGGACTAGCGGGAGAAATGAGCAGTTCTTC. It codes for CATGTSGRNEQFF.

The chain employs TRBV6-1 and TRBJ2-7; D is unresolved. Deletions cut 1 base from V and 0 bases from J, with 10 bases between. Germline loops: CDR1 MNHNS, CDR2 SASEGT. The length of the CDR3 is 15 residues. The CDR3, as DNA: TGTGCCAGCAGTGAAGAGGGATTCAGCTCCTACGAGCAGTACTTC. Its translation is CASSEEGFSSYEQYF.

The chain links TRBV12-3 or TRBV12-4 to TRBJ1-2; D gene ambiguous. This CDR3 has 11 residues. Trimming removed 1 base from V and 8 bases from J, with 5 bases in between. The CDR3 region is CASSLGWGYTF. In DNA, the CDR3 is TGTGCCAGCAGTTTAGGGTGGGGCTACACCTTC.

This chain uses TRBV7-8 with TRBJ2-7, with 10 bases matching TRBD2. The V gene end was trimmed by 1 base and the J gene end by 3 bases; junction bases not matched to a gene: 6. This CDR3 is 16 amino acids long. Looked up from germline, CDR1 is SGHVS and CDR2 is FQNEAQ. CDR3 nucleotides: TGTGCCAGCAGCTTAGTTAGACTAGCGGGTTACTACGAGCAGTACTTC. This gives the protein CASSLVRLAGYYEQYF.